This TCR beta chain was sequenced for a study of cytomegalovirus exposure and HLA in healthy donors. Study-level points and caveats: A few chains linked to CMV were shown in vitro to be specific for CMV antigens.

As for this clone: Its specificity is not known.

Researchers ran the PCR with 60 Vbeta and 13 Jbeta primers. Using immunoSEQ multiplex PCR, the repertoire was profiled, and TCRdb retains in-frame clones only, with some absent. The repertoire holds 160,000 or so clones, approximately 84% seen once, with around 0.98% in the top ten. This TCR was recovered from a man aged 25-45 years in good health and CMV-seronegative. The sample consisted of PBMCs.

The CDR3 spells CASSLGSEQGREQFF. CDR3 bases: TGTGCCAGCAGCTTAGGCTCCGAACAGGGAAGAGAGCAGTTCTTC. The chain links TRBV7-6 to TRBJ2-1; possibly TRBD1 for D (6 bases). Germline V gives CDR1 SGHVS, CDR2 FNYEAQ. The CDR3 loop spans 15 amino acids. V gave up 1 base and J gave up 10 bases, with 17 bases separating them.